The 26 T cell receptor beta chains presented below share a single source sample, sequenced in a study of molecular identifiers for immune sequencing clone quantification. TCRdb reanalysed the PCR reads using MiXCR and keeps one entry per CDR3 protein. The sample has about 640,000 distinct CDR3 sequences; around 20% are singletons. The sequenced sample consisted of naive CD8+ T cells from blood, with Jurkat cell RNA spiked in. Documented subset: FACS-sorted CD8+CD4-CCR7+CD45RA+ naive T cells. These receptors all stem from a human donor in good health. Some libraries in this study had Jurkat cell RNA spiked in.

Comments on this clonotype: Relative to the germline gene, one junction end is altered; a read error may explain this. This chain's CDR3 is CASSLGPAGASGGGELLF. The CDR3 DNA reads as TGTGCCAGCAGCTTAGGGCCAGCGGGAGCTTCTGGCGGCGGGGAGCTGCTTTTT. The V and J genes are TRBV7-9 and TRBJ2-2; 8 positions match TRBD2. The CDR3 is made up of 18 amino acids. The germline CDR1 and CDR2 sequences are SEHNR and FQNEAQ (reference sequence).

The genes are TRBV11-1 and TRBJ2-1, with TRBD2 matching 9 bases. This CDR3 contains 16 residues. Germline V gives CDR1 SGHAT, CDR2 FQDESV (reference sequence). Trimming removed 2 bases from V and 2 bases from J; junction bases left unmatched: 4. CDR3 loop: CASSLWREGPYNEQFF. In DNA, the CDR3 is TGTGCCAGCAGCTTATGGCGGGAGGGCCCCTACAATGAGCAGTTCTTC.

A single count supports this clonotype. A much bigger clone sits one base away, suggesting this may be a read error. The rearrangement links TRBV28 to TRBJ2-3, with TRBD2 matching 11 bases. Germline loops: CDR1 MDHEN, CDR2 SYDVKM. V trimming: 4 bases; J trimming: 0 bases; junction bases outside the gene matches: 12. The CDR3 loop spans 19 amino acids. The CDR3 bases are TGTGCCAGCAGTTCGGAGACTAGCGGGATCCATACTAGCACAGATACGCAGTATTTT. The encoded protein is CASSSETSGIHTSTDTQYF.

There are many counts of this clonotype. V gene TRBV4-3 combines with J gene TRBJ2-3, with 9 bases fitting TRBD2. Unmatched junction bases numbered 8, after V lost 3 bases and J lost 4 bases. CDR3 length equals 16 residues. Per germline, CDR1 LGHNA and CDR2 YSLEER. The CDR3 is CASSQGAGGSPDTQYF. The DNA for the CDR3 is TGCGCCAGCAGCCAGGGAGCGGGAGGATCTCCAGATACGCAGTATTTT.

Points on this clonotype: A read error may explain this, as a much larger clone is one base away. The J gene is TRBJ1-1, the V gene TRBV30; no firm D call. The germline V gene encodes CDR1 GTSNPN and CDR2 SVGIG (reference sequence). The CDR3 loop spans 15 amino acids. CDR3 in amino acids: CAWSVLGLSNTEACF. CDR3 bases: TGTGCCTGGAGTGTACTAGGTCTGTCTAACACTGAAGCTTGCTTT.

This clonotype was counted only a few times. The chain carries TRBV28 and TRBJ1-2, with 8 bases aligning to TRBD1. V shed 4 bases and J 3 bases; nucleotides not matched to a gene: 4. Germline V CDR1 and CDR2: MDHEN, SYDVKM. The CDR3 is 14 residues long. CDR3 region: CASSSQGGYYGYTF. The CDR3 DNA follows: TGTGCCAGCAGTTCACAGGGGGGATACTATGGCTACACCTTC.

A few counts support this clonotype. CDR3 sequence (DNA): TGCGCCAGCAGCCAAGCTCGCAGGGGGCAGGAGACCCAGTACTTC. Its protein product is CASSQARRGQETQYF. This chain uses TRBV4-3 with TRBJ2-5; 8 nucleotides line up with TRBD1. The V gene's germline CDR1 is LGHNA and CDR2 YSLEER. Trimming removed 1 base from V and 5 bases from J; junction bases left unmatched: 6. The CDR3 is 15 residues long.

Remarks on this clonotype: A much larger clone is a single base away; this may be a read error. V is TRBV10-3 and J is TRBJ2-3; 16 positions match TRBD2. V trimming: 10 bases; J trimming: 4 bases; junction bases outside the gene matches: 8. The CDR3 is made up of 16 amino acids. Per germline, CDR1 ENHRY and CDR2 SYGVKD. CDR3 DNA sequence: TGTGCCAACCCTCCGGGACTAGCGGGAGGGCCAGATACGCAGTATTTT. It codes for CANPPGLAGGPDTQYF.

This clonotype was counted many times. The J gene is TRBJ1-1, the V gene TRBV7-2; the D gene is possibly TRBD1 (6 bases). Trimming removed 7 bases from V and 3 bases from J, with 15 bases in between. The germline V gene has CDR1 SGHTA and CDR2 FQGNSA. The CDR3 length is 14 residues. The CDR3 is CASTGGALDTEAFF. CDR3 nucleotide sequence: TGTGCCAGCACCGGGGGGGCGCTGGACACTGAAGCTTTCTTT.

This clonotype showed up many times. CDR3 loop: CASSYPAGARETQYF. The CDR3 DNA follows: TGTGCCAGCAGTTACCCGGCGGGAGCAAGAGAGACCCAGTACTTC. The chain carries TRBV6-2 or TRBV6-3 and TRBJ2-5; 7 bases align to TRBD2. This CDR3 has 15 amino acids. Germline CDR1 is MNHEY and CDR2 is SVGEGT. Trimming removed 2 bases from V and 4 bases from J; junction bases left unmatched: 7.

As for this clonotype: This may arise from a read error, as a much more abundant clone is one base away. CDR3 DNA: TGTGCCAGCAGTTTTATCCCACAGTACACTGAAGCTCTCTTT. Translated: CASSFIPQYTEALF. The V and J genes are TRBV6-2 or TRBV6-3 and TRBJ1-1; no reliable D call. The CDR3 extends over 14 amino acids. Germline assignment: CDR1 MNHEY and CDR2 SVGEGT.

This clonotype has a count of ten or more. This chain links TRBV5-6 with TRBJ1-1, with a weak D call TRBD1 (5 bases). With 4 bases removed from V and 7 bases from J, the gap between germline ends came to 11 bases. The CDR3 has 12 residues. The germline CDR1 and CDR2 sequences are SGHDT and YYEEEE. CDR3 loop: CASSQQDLEAFF. The CDR3, as DNA: TGTGCCAGCAGCCAACAGGACCTTGAAGCTTTCTTT.

Concerning this clonotype itself: This clone may be a read error of a much larger clone one base away. The V call is TRBV12-3 or TRBV12-4, the J call TRBJ1-5; a weak D match, TRBD1 (5 bases). CDR3 size: 13 residues. V dropped 7 bases and J dropped 9 bases, with 16 bases sitting between them. For the CDR3, the DNA is TGTGCCAGCACTGAGACTGGGGCTCGGCCCCAGCATTTT. Amino acid sequence: CASTETGARPQHF.

The table lists this clonotype with many counts. V usage is TRBV13 and J usage is TRBJ2-6; 15 bases are a match to TRBD2. V lost 5 bases and J lost 0; bases outside the gene matches: 5. The germline V gene has CDR1 PRHDT and CDR2 FYEKMQ (reference sequence). The CDR3 loop spans 19 amino acids. CDR3 sequence: CASSPGLAGGVSGANVLTF. DNA for the CDR3: TGTGCCAGCAGCCCGGGACTAGCGGGGGGCGTCTCTGGGGCCAACGTCCTGACTTTC.

This clonotype was seen at least ten times. The gene calls are TRBV4-3 and TRBJ1-2; TRBD1 matches at 7 bases. Germline V gives CDR1 LGHNA, CDR2 YSLEER. The CDR3 spans 13 residues. V lost 3 bases, J lost 5 bases, and 3 bases stayed unmatched. CDR3 in amino acids: CASSQDRSYGYTF. The CDR3, as DNA: TGCGCCAGCAGCCAGGACAGGTCATATGGCTACACCTTC.

The V gene is TRBV6-2 or TRBV6-3, the J gene TRBJ2-5, with TRBD2 identical over 12 bases. CDR3 length equals 16 residues. Germline loops: CDR1 MNHEY, CDR2 SVGEGT. The ends lost 7 bases at V and 3 bases at J; junction bases unmatched: 9. In nucleotides, the CDR3 is TGTGCCAGCACCGGACTAGCGGGGCTGTCTAAAGAGACCCAGTACTTC. This gives the protein CASTGLAGLSKETQYF.

In regard to this clonotype: This may stem from a read error, because a much larger clone lies one nucleotide away. The limits of the CDR3 on the DNA are not certain, so only TCRdb's listed CDR3 is given. The rearrangement joins TRBV11-2 to TRBJ2-7; TRBD1, the table's D call, was not compared with the DNA. From germline, CDR1 is SGHAT and CDR2 FQNNGV. With termini counted, the CDR3 has 17 amino acids. CDR3 sequence: CASSHSFGAGTSYEQCF.

The CDR3 here is CASSYSDLKGYEQYF. In nucleotides, the CDR3 is TGTGCCAGCAGTTACTCGGACCTAAAAGGCTACGAGCAGTACTTC. The chain recombines TRBV6-2 or TRBV6-3 with TRBJ2-7; D call uncertain. CDR1 MNHEY and CDR2 SVGEGT come from the germline V gene. The CDR3 is made up of 15 amino acids. V lost 0 bases, J lost 3 bases, and 12 bases lay in between.

This clonotype was observed many times. The chain couples TRBV7-9 to TRBJ2-1; no definite D call. Looked up from germline, CDR1 is SEHNR and CDR2 is FQNEAQ (reference sequence). This CDR3 has 15 residues. V was shortened by 0 bases and J by 8 bases, with 14 bases between the two germline ends. The CDR3 sequence is CASSLAGYVEDEQFF. In DNA, the CDR3 is TGTGCCAGCAGCTTAGCGGGCTACGTTGAGGATGAGCAGTTCTTC.

This clonotype occurred many times. The chain recombines TRBV27 with TRBJ2-3; a weak D match, TRBD2 (5 bases). In germline, CDR1 is MNHEY, CDR2 SMNVEV (reference sequence). This CDR3 spans 16 amino acids. V dropped 4 bases and J dropped 6 bases, with 20 bases sitting between them. The CDR3: CASSYVRVGGVDTQYF. CDR3 nucleotides: TGTGCCAGCAGTTATGTCCGGGTCGGAGGCGTTGATACGCAGTATTTT.

V usage is TRBV24-1 and J usage is TRBJ2-1, with D perhaps matching TRBD1 (6 bases). Trimming pared 4 bases from V and 6 bases from J, leaving 12 bases between. Germline V gene lookup returns CDR1 KGHDR and CDR2 SFDVKD. The CDR3 has 14 residues. DNA of the CDR3: TGTGCCACCAGTGAAACCGGGACACCCAATGAGCAGTTCTTC. Translation gives CATSETGTPNEQFF.

In this sample, this clonotype turned up many times. The V gene is TRBV4-1, the J gene TRBJ1-6; possible D gene TRBD1, 5 bases. The length of the CDR3 is 14 residues. The germline V gene encodes CDR1 MGHRA and CDR2 YSYEKL. V was shortened by 4 bases and J by 10 bases, with 14 bases between the two germline ends. CDR3 amino acids: CASSLGLGVSPLHF. In nucleotides, the CDR3 is TGCGCCAGCAGCCTAGGCCTGGGGGTGTCACCCCTCCACTTT.

The J gene is TRBJ1-2, the V gene TRBV27; TRBD1 matches at 9 bases. The CDR3 consists of 16 residues. V lost 2 bases to trimming and J lost 0 bases; unmatched junction nucleotides: 4. Looked up from germline, CDR1 is MNHEY and CDR2 is SMNVEV (reference sequence). The CDR3 is CASSLGTGTANYGYTF. In DNA form, the CDR3 reads TGTGCCAGCAGTTTAGGGACAGGGACAGCTAACTATGGCTACACCTTC.

As concerns this clonotype: This may stem from a read error, because a much larger clone lies one nucleotide away. The missing conserved phenylalanine or tryptophan at the end of this CDR3 makes a read error likely. V and J are TRBV6-5 and TRBJ1-3; D may be TRBD1 (6 bases). CDR1 is MNHEY and CDR2 is SVGAGI in the germline V gene. Trimming removed 6 bases at V and 0 bases at J, with 12 bases between. The CDR3 length is 15 residues. This CDR3 reads CASRADRSSGNTIYS. In DNA, the CDR3 is TGTGCCAGCAGGGCCGACAGGAGCTCTGGAAACACCATATATTCT.

This clonotype occurred once. This may be a read error, as it is one base from a much larger clone. The rearrangement links TRBV3-1 to TRBJ2-3; D is uncertain. The CDR3 runs 14 residues. The germline CDR1 and CDR2 sequences are LGHDT and YNNKEL (reference sequence). Here the CDR3 DNA reads TGTGCCGGCAGCCAAGGTGAGGCCACAGATACGCAGTATTTT. It yields the protein CAGSQGEATDTQYF.

Many counts were recorded for this clonotype. CDR3 coding DNA: TGTGCCAGCTCGATTGCAGACAGGGGTCTACAAGAGACCCAGTACTTC. Translation gives CASSIADRGLQETQYF. V usage is TRBV28 and J usage is TRBJ2-5; the match to TRBD1 covers 8 bases. Trimming took 8 bases from V and 2 from J; bases not matched to a gene: 13. The CDR3 totals 16 residues. Germline loops: CDR1 MDHEN, CDR2 SYDVKM. Drawing the rest from reference TRBV28 and TRBJ2-5, the complete variable domain is DVKVTQSSRYLVKRTGEKVFLECVQDMDHENMFWYRQDPGLGLRLIYFSYDVKMKEKGDIPEGYSVSREKKERFSLILESASTNQTSMYLCASSIADRGLQETQYFGPGTRLLVL.